This T cell receptor beta chain was documented in a study of blood T cells in healthy people across ages. Findings and caveats of the study: As age increased, TCR beta diversity per million T cells fell in a roughly linear fashion.

Extractions gave at least 5 micrograms of total RNA per sample. Sample-barcoded 5' priming and a J-beta primer mix drove a second PCR of roughly 6 to 12 cycles. From each sample, at least 2.5 million paired-end reads containing CDR3 were obtained. From the 5' RACE reads, TCRdb called clonotypes with MiXCR, one entry per CDR3 protein. The sample gives around 2 million distinct CDR3 sequences, around 42% of which show up once; more than 20% is in the top ten. Regarding this clonotype: Antigen unknown. Compared with germline, one end of the junction differs, possibly owing to a read error.

Sequencing was done on a sample of blood. The source of this sequence is a human donor in good health.

CDR3 bases: TGTGCCATCGGTGATAACGATGAGCAGTTCTTC. It is translated as CAIGDNDEQFF. J is TRBJ2-1 and V is TRBV10-3, with D unclear. CDR3 length equals 11 residues. Germline CDR1 is ENHRY and CDR2 is SYGVKD.